This T cell receptor beta chain was identified in a study of T cells in Graves' hyperthyroidism and ophthalmopathy (dated by TCRdb to about 2019). For the wider study: Peripheral blood samples were taken at the time of initial diagnosis, prior to any treatment. TCR V-J signatures able to tell the groups apart were searched for in a discovery cohort of some 97 patients, of whom approximately 40 had Graves' ophthalmopathy and 57 had stable Graves' hyperthyroidism. The study also compared thyroid tissue and blood T-cell repertoires from more than 5 Graves' hyperthyroidism patients. Whether ophthalmopathy could be predicted prospectively was tested in an independent validation cohort made up of under 20 hyperthyroidism patients plus 17 patients who later progressed to ophthalmopathy. The paper reports TCR Vbeta CDR3 sequencing of roughly 140 peripheral blood samples: around 41 ophthalmopathy, fewer than 80 hyperthyroidism and around 17 progressor patients. The approximately 100 discovery patients were randomly divided into training and test sets at a 7:3 ratio. After blood sampling, hyperthyroidism patients were treated with methimazole at a starting dose of 30 mg daily, and ophthalmopathy patients were treated with high-dose intravenous methylprednisolone.

Clipping removes 3 bases from V and 4 bases from J, with 7 as the unmatched junction base count. Via the germline V gene, CDR1 is KGHSH and CDR2 LQKENI. The CDR3 totals 16 residues, both ends included. Only the CDR3 part of the read is kept: 48 bases, read in frame from the first base. About this clonotype: It lacks a known antigen. The conserved phenylalanine or tryptophan normally closing the CDR3 is absent here, so this likely arose from a read error.

Stable Graves' hyperthyroidism was defined as no progression to ophthalmopathy during 18 months of follow-up. Hyperthyroidism patients were newly diagnosed, had a disease duration of under 2 months, and were aged 18 to 65 years. Patients with uncontrolled infections, other autoimmune diseases, pregnancy or lactation were excluded. Clinical symptoms, serum thyroxine and TRAb, thyroid ultrasound, and orbital computed tomography formed the basis for the diagnoses. Ficoll-Paque density gradient centrifugation was used to isolate PBMCs from 8.5 to 10 ml of fresh peripheral blood. Total RNA was extracted with Trizol reagent, and quality was checked on an Agilent 2100 Bioanalyzer. Results and caveats for the whole study, not just this receptor: Ophthalmopathy was separated from stable hyperthyroidism by a 13 V-J signature model, with around 90% sensitivity and approximately 84% specificity obtained in cross-validation and 80%/75% obtained in testing. In validation, progression to ophthalmopathy was predicted by the model with nearly 71% sensitivity and 72% to 80% specificity, a median of approximately 7.1 months before onset. No statistical method was used to fix the sample size in advance, and group allocation was not hidden from the investigators. Most expanded thyroid clonotypes (frequency above 0.001) were also detected in blood, a finding suggesting that blood repertoires may reflect thyroid immune responses.

TCR beta CDR3 regions were amplified from RNA transcripts. The first round of RT-PCR for the TCR CDR3 was performed with the HTBI primer set and the Qiagen OneStep RT-PCR kit. A second multiplex PCR round built the libraries, followed by size selection and purification. Sequencing of the libraries was done on an Illumina HiSeq2000 using paired-end 100 bp reads. In the source study's methods: Raw data were processed with SOAPnuke, discarding reads with adapters, uncalled bases, mean Phred below 15, or no exact constant-primer or identifier match. COPE v1.2.5 was used to merge the high-quality paired reads, and each unique nucleotide sequence was defined as a clonotype. Clonotypes were aligned to IMGT TRBV, TRBD and TRBJ reference segments using MiTCR v1.1. The analysis included only V-J combinations with a frequency above 0.0001, which together covered 99% to 99.2% of the repertoires. A TCS score was defined as the ratio between F50 (clonal expansion) and ExV (chaos), using BLOSUM62-based TCRdist between CDR3 peptides within each V-J. Welch's t-statistics and random forest reduced just over 500 V-J features to 13, which were used in a naive Bayes classifier (R e1071). TCRdb passed the public sequencing reads through fastp at Q25 and MiXCR, retaining productive beta sequences. Every entry covers one CDR3 protein and lists the most common genes and DNA from its rows. For this entry, the V and J calls and clone size follow TCRdb and not the study's own pipeline. The sample table shows about 380,000 distinct CDR3 sequences, and approximately 15% are seen once. The ten largest make up approximately 11% of the sample.

The source of this sequence is an older woman with Graves' hyperthyroidism. In this chain, TRBV18 is recombined with TRBJ2-1, and TRBD1 aligns with 9 junction nucleotides. What was sequenced was blood. The CDR3 reads CASSPPGQGFYNEQFL. The DNA reads TGTGCCAGCTCACCGCCGGGACAGGGCTTTTACAATGAGCAGTTCCTC.